By frequency, the clone carrying this T cell receptor (beta chain) is medium-sized. This sample stems from a study of CD8 T cells in cerebrospinal fluid in Alzheimer's disease. Whole-study context: CSF T cell clonal expansion was assessed by plate-based nested PCR and droplet-based sequencing.

TCRdb re-called the 10x single-cell sequencing reads, yielding one record per CDR3 amino acid sequence without DNA. Its listing shows 1,500 or so distinct CDR3 sequences. Germline V gene data show CDR1 as MNHEY and CDR2 as SMNVEV (reference sequence). The CDR3 covers 14 residues. Sequences were obtained from cerebrospinal fluid. The clonotype was recovered from a human donor with Alzheimer's disease. The chain joins TRBV27 to TRBJ2-1. This CDR3 is CASSWGDSYNEQFF.